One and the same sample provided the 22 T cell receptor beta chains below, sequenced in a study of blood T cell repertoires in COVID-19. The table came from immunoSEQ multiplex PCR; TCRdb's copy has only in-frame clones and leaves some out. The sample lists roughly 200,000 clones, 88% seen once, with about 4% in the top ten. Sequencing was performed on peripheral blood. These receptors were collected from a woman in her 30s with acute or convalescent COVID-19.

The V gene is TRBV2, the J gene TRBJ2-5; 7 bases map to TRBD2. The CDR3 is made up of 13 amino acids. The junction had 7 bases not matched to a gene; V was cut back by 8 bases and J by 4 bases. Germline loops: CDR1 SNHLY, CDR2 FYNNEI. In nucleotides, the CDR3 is TGTGCCAGCGGGCGGGAGACCCGAGAGACCCAGTACTTC. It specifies CASGRETRETQYF.

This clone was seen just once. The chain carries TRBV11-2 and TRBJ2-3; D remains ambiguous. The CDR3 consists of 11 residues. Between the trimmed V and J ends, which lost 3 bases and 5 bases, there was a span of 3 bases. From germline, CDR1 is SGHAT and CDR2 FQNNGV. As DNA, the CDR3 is TGTGCCAGCAGCTTCCTAGATACGCAGTATTTT. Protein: CASSFLDTQYF.

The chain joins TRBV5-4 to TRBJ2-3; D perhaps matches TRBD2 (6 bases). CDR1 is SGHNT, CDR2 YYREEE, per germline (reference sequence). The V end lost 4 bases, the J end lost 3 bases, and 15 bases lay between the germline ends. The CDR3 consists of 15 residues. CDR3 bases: TGTGCCAGCAGCAGCAGGACTACGCGGACAGATACGCAGTATTTT. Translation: CASSSRTTRTDTQYF.

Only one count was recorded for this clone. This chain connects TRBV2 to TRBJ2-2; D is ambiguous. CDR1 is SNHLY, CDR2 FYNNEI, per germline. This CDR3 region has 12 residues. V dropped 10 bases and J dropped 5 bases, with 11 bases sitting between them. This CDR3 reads CATTPVTGELFF. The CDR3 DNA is TGTGCCACGACTCCTGTGACCGGGGAGCTGTTTTTT.

The CDR3 nucleotides are TGTGCCACATCAGGGGGCCTAAATGAAAAACTGTTTTTT. It specifies CATSGGLNEKLFF. The chain is built from TRBV15 and TRBJ1-4, with 8 bases that match TRBD1. The CDR3 sequence is 13 residues long. CDR1 and CDR2 from the germline V gene are LNHNV and YYDKDF (reference sequence). Unmatched junction bases numbered 5, after V lost 9 bases and J lost 5 bases.

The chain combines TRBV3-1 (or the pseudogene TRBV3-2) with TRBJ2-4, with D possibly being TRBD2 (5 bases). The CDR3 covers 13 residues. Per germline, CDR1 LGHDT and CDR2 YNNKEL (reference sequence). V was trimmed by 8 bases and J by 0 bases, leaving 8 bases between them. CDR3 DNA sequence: TGTGCCAGCGGCGGGTTAGCCAAAAACATTCAGTACTTC. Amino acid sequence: CASGGLAKNIQYF.

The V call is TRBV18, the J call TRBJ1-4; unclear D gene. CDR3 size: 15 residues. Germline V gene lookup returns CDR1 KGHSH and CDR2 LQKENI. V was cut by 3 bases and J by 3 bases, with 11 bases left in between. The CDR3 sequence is CASSPPLGANEKLFF. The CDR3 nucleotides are TGTGCCAGCTCACCTCCGTTGGGAGCTAATGAAAAACTGTTTTTT.

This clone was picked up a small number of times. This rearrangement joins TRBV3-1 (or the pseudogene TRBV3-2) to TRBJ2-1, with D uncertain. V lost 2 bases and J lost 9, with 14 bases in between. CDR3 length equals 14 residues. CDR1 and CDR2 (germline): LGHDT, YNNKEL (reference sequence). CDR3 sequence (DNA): TGTGCCAGCAGCCAATTCCTAGGTTCGGGTGAGCAGTTCTTC. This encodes CASSQFLGSGEQFF.

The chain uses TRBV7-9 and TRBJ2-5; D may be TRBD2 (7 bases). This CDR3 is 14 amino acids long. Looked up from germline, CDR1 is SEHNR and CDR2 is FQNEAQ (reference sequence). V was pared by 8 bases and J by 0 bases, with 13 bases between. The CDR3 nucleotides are TGTGCCAGCGGGGGGGGCCTTTACCAAGAGACCCAGTACTTC. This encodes CASGGGLYQETQYF.

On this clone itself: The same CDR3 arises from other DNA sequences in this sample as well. In nucleotides, the CDR3 is TGCAGTGCCAGGCGCGGGTACGAGCAGTACTTC. Translation gives CSARRGYEQYF. This rearrangement joins TRBV20-1 to TRBJ2-7; possible D gene TRBD2, 5 bases. The CDR3 spans 11 residues. Deletions cut 6 bases from V and 4 bases from J, with 10 bases between. Germline lookup yields CDR1 DFQATT and CDR2 SNEGSKA (reference sequence).

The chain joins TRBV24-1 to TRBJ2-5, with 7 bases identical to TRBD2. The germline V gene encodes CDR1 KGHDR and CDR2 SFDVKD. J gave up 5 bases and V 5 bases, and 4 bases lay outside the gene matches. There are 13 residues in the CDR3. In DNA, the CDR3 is TGTGCCACCAGTGGCGGGAGTGATGAGACCCAGTACTTC. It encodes CATSGGSDETQYF.

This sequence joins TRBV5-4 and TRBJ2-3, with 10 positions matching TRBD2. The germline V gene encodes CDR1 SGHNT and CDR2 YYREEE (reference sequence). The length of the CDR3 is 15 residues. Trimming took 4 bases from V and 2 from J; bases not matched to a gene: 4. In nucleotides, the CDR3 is TGTGCCAGCAGCAGCAGCGGGAGGGACACAGATACGCAGTATTTT. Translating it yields CASSSSGRDTDTQYF.

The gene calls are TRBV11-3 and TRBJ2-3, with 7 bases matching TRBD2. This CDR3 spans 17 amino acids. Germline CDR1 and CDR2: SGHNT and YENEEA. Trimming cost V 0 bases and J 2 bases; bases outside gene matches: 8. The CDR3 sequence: CASSLDRTGGDTDTQYF. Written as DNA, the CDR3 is TGTGCCAGCAGCTTAGACCGGACTGGGGGGGACACAGATACGCAGTATTTT. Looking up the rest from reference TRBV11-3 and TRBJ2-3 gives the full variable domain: EAGVVQSPRYKIIEKKQPVAFWCNPISGHNTLYWYLQNLGQGPELLIRYENEEAVDDSQLPKDRFSAERLKGVDSTLKIQPAELGDSAVYLCASSLDRTGGDTDTQYFGPGTRLTVL.

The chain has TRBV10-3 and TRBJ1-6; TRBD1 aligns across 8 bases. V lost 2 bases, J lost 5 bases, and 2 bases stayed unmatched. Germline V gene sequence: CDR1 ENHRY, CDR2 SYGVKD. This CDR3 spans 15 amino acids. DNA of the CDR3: TGTGCCATCAGTGAGCAGGGGGCGAATAATTCACCCCTCCACTTT. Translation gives CAISEQGANNSPLHF.

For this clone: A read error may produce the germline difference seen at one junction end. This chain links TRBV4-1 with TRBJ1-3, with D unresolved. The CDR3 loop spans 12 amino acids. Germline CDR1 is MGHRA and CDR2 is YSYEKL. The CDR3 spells CASSQDRREKNF. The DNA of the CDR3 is TGCGCCAGCAGCCAAGATCGTCGGGAGAAAAACTTT.

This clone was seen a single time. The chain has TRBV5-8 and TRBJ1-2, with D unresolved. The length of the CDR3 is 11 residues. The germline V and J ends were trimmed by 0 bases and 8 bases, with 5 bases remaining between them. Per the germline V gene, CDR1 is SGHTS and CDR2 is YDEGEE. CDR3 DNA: TGTGCCAGCAGCTTGGGACAAGGCTACACCTTC. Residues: CASSLGQGYTF.

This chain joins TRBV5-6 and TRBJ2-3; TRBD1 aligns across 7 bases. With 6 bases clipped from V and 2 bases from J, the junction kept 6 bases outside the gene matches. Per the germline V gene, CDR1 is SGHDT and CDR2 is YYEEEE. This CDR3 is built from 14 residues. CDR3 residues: CASTPGGNTDTQYF. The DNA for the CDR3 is TGTGCCAGCACCCCAGGGGGTAACACAGATACGCAGTATTTT. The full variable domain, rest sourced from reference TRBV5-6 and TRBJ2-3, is DAGVTQSPTHLIKTRGQQVTLRCSPKSGHDTVSWYQQALGQGPQFIFQYYEEEERQRGNFPDRFSGHQFPNYSSELNVNALLLGDSALYLCASTPGGNTDTQYFGPGTRLTVL.

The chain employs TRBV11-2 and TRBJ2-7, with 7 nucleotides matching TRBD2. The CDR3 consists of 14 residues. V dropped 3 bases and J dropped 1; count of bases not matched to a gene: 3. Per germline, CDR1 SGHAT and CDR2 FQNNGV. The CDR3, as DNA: TGTGCCAGCAGCTTTATAGCGGGTTCCTACGAGCAGTACTTC. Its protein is CASSFIAGSYEQYF. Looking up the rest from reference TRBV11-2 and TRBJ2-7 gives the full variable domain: EAGVAQSPRYKIIEKRQSVAFWCNPISGHATLYWYQQILGQGPKLLIQFQNNGVVDDSQLPKDRFSAERLKGVDSTLKIQPAKLEDSAVYLCASSFIAGSYEQYFGPGTRLTVT.

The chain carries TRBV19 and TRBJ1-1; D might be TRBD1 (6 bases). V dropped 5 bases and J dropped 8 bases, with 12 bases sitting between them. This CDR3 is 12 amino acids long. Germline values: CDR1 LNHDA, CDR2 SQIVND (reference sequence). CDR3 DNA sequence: TGTGCCAGTAGTGTTTTGGGGGCCGAAGCTTTCTTT. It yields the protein CASSVLGAEAFF.

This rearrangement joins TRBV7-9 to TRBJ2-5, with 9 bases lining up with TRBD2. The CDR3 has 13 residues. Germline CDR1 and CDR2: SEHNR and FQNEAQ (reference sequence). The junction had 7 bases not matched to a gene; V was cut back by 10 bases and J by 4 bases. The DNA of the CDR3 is TGTGCCATCTCCGGCGGGGGGGGAGAGACCCAGTACTTC. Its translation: CAISGGGGETQYF. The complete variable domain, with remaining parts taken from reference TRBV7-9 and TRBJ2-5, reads DTGVSQNPRHKITKRGQNVTFRCDPISEHNRLYWYRQTLGQGPEFLTYFQNEAQLEKSRLLSDRFSAERPKGSFSTLEIQRTEQGDSAMYLCAISGGGGETQYFGPGTRLLVL.

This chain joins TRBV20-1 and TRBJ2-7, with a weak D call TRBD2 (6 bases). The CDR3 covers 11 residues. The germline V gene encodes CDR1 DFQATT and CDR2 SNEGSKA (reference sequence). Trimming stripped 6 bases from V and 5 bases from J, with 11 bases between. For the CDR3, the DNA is TGCAGTGCGAAGGGAGGTCACGAGCAGTACTTC. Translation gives CSAKGGHEQYF.

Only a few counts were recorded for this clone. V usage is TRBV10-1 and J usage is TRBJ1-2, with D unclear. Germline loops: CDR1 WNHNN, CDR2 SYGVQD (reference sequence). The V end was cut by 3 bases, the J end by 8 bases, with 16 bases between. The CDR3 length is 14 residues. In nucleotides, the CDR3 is TGCGCCAGCAGTGATTCGCGCTCGGGGTACGGCTACACCTTC. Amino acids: CASSDSRSGYGYTF.